The clone carrying this T cell receptor (beta chain) showed up just a few times. Its antigen remains unidentified. The treatment was: roughly ten-day PBMC culture with coronavirus spike peptide pools or control peptides (ViraFEST assay). Cultured CD4+ T-cell DNA underwent Oncomine TCR Beta short-read sequencing. TCRdb called the PCR reads again in MiXCR, with one record for every CDR3 protein. The sample includes roughly 3,800 distinct CDR3 sequences, 19% of them seen just once. The record originates from a study of vaccination and CD4 T cells after COVID-19. About the study: Convalescent participants consisted of six males and four females, two being Hispanic. The study drew post-COVID samples a median about 95 days after diagnosis (range 35 to 161).

What was sequenced was CD4+ T cells from blood, cultured in vitro. The receptor was isolated from a human donor who had recovered from COVID-19.

CDR3 region: CASSPDTFNYGYTF. The CDR3 coding sequence is TGTGCCAGCAGCCCGGACACCTTTAACTATGGCTACACCTTC. The chain uses TRBV5-4 and TRBJ1-2; D is possibly TRBD1 (5 bases). CDR3 length: 14 residues. Trimming took off 4 bases at V and 1 base at J, with 11 bases between the two ends. Germline V gives CDR1 SGHNT, CDR2 YYREEE (reference sequence).